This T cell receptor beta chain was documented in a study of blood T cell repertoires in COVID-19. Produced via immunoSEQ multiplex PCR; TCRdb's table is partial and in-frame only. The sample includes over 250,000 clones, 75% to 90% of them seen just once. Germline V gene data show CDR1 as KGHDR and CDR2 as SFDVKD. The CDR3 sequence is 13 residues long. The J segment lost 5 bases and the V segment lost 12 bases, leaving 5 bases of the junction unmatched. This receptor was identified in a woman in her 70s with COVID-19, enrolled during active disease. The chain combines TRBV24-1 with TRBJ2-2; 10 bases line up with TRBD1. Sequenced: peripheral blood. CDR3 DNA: TGTGCCGCCGGGACAGGGGTGACCGGGGAGCTGTTTTTT. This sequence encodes CAAGTGVTGELFF.